This T cell receptor (beta chain) was recorded in a study of shared clonotypes between healthy human individuals (dated by TCRdb to 2018 to 2021). The study in broad terms: The cohort included three men and two women between 18 and 49 years of age. For each donor, CD4 naive and CD4 memory were each given three plates, CD8 naive was given two plates, and CD8 memory was given one plate. Blood TCR repertoires of about 5 healthy adults were deeply sequenced to estimate repertoire size and the extent of clonotype sharing between individuals. Different laboratories and diverse techniques were used to prepare libraries and sequence TCR repertoires, to increase sequencing depth and limit assay-specific biases. Leukapheresis yielded between about 0.94 and 9 billion PBMCs per donor.

The full study reports these points: Rarefaction of sorted-subset datasets indicated incomplete sequencing despite the large sequencing depth. Pairwise subsampling led to the expectation that sequencing depth would affect the degree of clonotype sharing among donors. Sampling was restricted to blood, and TCR repertoires in tissues likely differ from the TCR repertoires found in blood. Compared with non-shared clonotypes, the clonotypes found in all four sorted-subset donors had higher generation probabilities. The genetic and exposure-history diversity represented was limited by the small number of donors. Naive subsets generally had larger estimated clonotype richness than memory subsets did. Sharing across four donors was observed for around 5% of naive CD4, 3.5% of naive CD8, over 2% of memory CD4, and approximately 0.41% of memory CD8 clonotypes.

Donors were healthy HIV-negative adults with no recently reported acute infections or vaccinations. Only Caucasian adults living in Nashville, Tennessee, USA were represented among the donors. CD4+ T cells were enriched by magnetic negative selection, after which naive cells were positively selected on CD45RA and the negative fraction was taken as the memory subset. After blood collection by leukapheresis, PBMCs were isolated using Ficoll-Histopaque density gradient centrifugation and then cryopreserved in the vapor phase of liquid nitrogen. Analytical flow cytometry was used to check the purity and quantity of every magnetically sorted T cell population. Genomic DNA was isolated from each sorted fraction and quantified by UV absorbance on a Nanodrop 2000c. About this clone itself: It has no known antigen specificity. There are no base qualities to consult, and no much larger clone falls within one base. In the same sample, other DNA sequences code for this CDR3.

Using the deep immunoSEQ assay, TCR CDR3 regions were amplified from genomic DNA by multiplex PCR. For each cell subset, the extracted genomic DNA was distributed evenly across all wells of several immunoSEQ 96-well plates, and each plate served as one replicate. For sorted subsets, roughly 0.2 ug genomic DNA, equal to tens of thousands of T cell genomes, was loaded into each replicate PCR. Purified libraries were measured with a Qubit 3.0 fluorometer, size-checked on a Bioanalyzer 2100, and measured again with the KAPA Library Quantification kit. Every immunoSEQ 96-well plate was sequenced on a separate single-read 150-cycle Illumina NextSeq 550 flow cell. The authors processed their data as follows. Because the immunoSEQ output held only junctional sequences and lacked quality scores, the filtering could not match the filtering applied to full-length reads. To assign V/J genes and CDR3, sequences were annotated using PyIR, a Python wrapper for IgBLAST v1.9, with IMGT germline references. Any read was removed if the V/J assignment was weak (E-value above 1e-6), the CDR3 was missing, or the read contained stop codons, out-of-frame junctions, or ambiguous translated residues. V3J clonotypes were defined as sequences sharing the same inferred V gene, J gene, and CDR3 amino acid sequence. To compute the percentage overlap between repertoires, the number of shared unique clonotypes was divided by the size of the smaller repertoire. Richness of each repertoire was evaluated using RTK rarefaction, the Chao1 estimator, and Recon v2.1 estimates of unobserved clonotypes. Generation probabilities were computed with OLGA for all TCRbeta clonotypes obtained by the gDNA method from several donors. Held by TCRdb, this immuneACCESS table contains in-frame sequences only and omits some clones. Under half of the omission traces to an unresolved V gene where checked; the cause of the rest is unknown. That table gives V, J and clone size, and the DNA gave D and trimming. The sample table records approximately 2.5 million clones; under 95% of these occur just once. The leading ten clones occupy about 0.38% of the sample.

The CDR3 numbers 15 residues from cysteine through phenylalanine. Left in the record is the CDR3 DNA by itself, 45 bases read in frame from the first base. CDR1 and CDR2 (LNHDA, SQIVND) derive from the germline V gene (reference sequence). For this chain, trimming is 3 bases at the V end and 0 bases at the J end, and the number of junction bases without a gene match is 3. Material: naive CD4+ T cells from PBMCs. The sample's cell subset or site label, in plain terms: CD45RA+ positively selected. The V and J genes are TRBV19 and TRBJ2-3, and 7 junction bases match TRBD2. The receptor's source is a man between 18 and 35 years old in good health. Some clones in this sample may be carry-over from other donors' samples. The CDR3 region has the sequence CASSIVAGSTDTQYF. The nucleotide sequence is given as TGTGCCAGTAGTATTGTAGCGGGCAGCACAGATACGCAGTATTTT.